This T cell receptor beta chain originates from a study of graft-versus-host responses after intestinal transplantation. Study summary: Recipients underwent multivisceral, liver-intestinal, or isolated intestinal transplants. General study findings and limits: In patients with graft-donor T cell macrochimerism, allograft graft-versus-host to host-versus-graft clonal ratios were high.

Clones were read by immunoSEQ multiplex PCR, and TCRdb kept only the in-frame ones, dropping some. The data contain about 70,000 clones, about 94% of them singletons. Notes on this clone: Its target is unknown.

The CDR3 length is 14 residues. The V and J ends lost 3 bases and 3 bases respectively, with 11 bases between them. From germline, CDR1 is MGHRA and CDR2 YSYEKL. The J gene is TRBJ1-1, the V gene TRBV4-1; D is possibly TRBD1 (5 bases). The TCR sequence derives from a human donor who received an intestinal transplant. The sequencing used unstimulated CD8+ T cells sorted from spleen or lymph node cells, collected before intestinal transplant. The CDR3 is CASSQQGGDTEAFF. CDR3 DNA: TGCGCCAGCAGCCAGCAGGGAGGGGACACTGAAGCTTTCTTT.